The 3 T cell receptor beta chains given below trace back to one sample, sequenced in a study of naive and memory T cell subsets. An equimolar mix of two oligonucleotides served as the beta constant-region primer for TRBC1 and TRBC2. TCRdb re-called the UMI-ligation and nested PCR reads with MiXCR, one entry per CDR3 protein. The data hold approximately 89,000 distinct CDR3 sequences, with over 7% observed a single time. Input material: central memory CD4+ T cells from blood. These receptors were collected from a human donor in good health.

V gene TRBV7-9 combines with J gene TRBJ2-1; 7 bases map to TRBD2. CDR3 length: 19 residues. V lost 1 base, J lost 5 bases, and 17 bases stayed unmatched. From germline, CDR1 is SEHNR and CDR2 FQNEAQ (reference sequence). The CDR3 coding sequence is TGTGCCAGCAGCTTAGACCAAAAACTAGCGAGAAGAGGGCACAATGAGCAGTTCTTC. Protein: CASSLDQKLARRGHNEQFF.

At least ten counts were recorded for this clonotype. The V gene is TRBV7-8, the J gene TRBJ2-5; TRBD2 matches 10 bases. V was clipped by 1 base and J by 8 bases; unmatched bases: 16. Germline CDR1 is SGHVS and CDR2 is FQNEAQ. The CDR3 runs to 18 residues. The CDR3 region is CASSLVSSGGRSEKTQYF. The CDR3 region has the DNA TGTGCCAGCAGCTTAGTCTCTAGCGGGGGCCGCTCCGAAAAAACCCAGTACTTC.

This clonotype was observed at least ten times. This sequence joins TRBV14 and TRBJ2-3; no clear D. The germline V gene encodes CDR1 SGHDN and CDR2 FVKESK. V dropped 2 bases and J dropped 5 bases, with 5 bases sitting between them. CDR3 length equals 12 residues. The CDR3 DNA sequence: TGTGCCAGCAGCCAAACCGGAGATACGCAGTATTTT. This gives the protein CASSQTGDTQYF.